The 5 T cell receptor beta chains reported below all come from one sample, sequenced in a study of control samples from healthy donors and cancer patients. The table came from immunoSEQ multiplex PCR; TCRdb's copy has only in-frame clones and leaves some out. The sample has tens of thousands of clones, roughly 93% seen once; the top ten hold roughly 5%. The sequenced sample consisted of blood. The receptors stem from a woman aged 18-29 years in good health.

J is TRBJ2-7 and V is TRBV28; 7 bases agree with TRBD1. Germline CDR1 is MDHEN and CDR2 is SYDVKM. The ends lost 6 bases at V and 2 bases at J; junction bases unmatched: 7. CDR3 length equals 14 residues. CDR3 amino acids: CASSDRERTYEQYF. CDR3 DNA sequence: TGTGCCAGCAGCGACAGGGAGAGAACCTACGAGCAGTACTTC. Complete variable domain (other parts from reference TRBV28 and TRBJ2-7): DVKVTQSSRYLVKRTGEKVFLECVQDMDHENMFWYRQDPGLGLRLIYFSYDVKMKEKGDIPEGYSVSREKKERFSLILESASTNQTSMYLCASSDRERTYEQYFGPGTRLTVT.

The rearrangement uses TRBV7-3 and TRBJ2-7; D may be TRBD1 (5 bases). Germline CDR1 reads SGHTA; CDR2 reads FQGTGA. The CDR3 runs to 13 residues. The V gene lost 5 bases and the J gene lost 5 bases, with 13 bases spanning the gap. As DNA, the CDR3 is TGTGCCAGCAGCCCTCAGTACAGGCACGAGCAGTACTTC. Encoded protein: CASSPQYRHEQYF.

This clone has just one count. This sample also contains other DNA sequences that code for the same CDR3. The chain joins TRBV28 to TRBJ2-5; D is unclear. The germline CDR1 and CDR2 sequences are MDHEN and SYDVKM. This CDR3 spans 11 amino acids. V was cut by 5 bases and J by 2 bases, with 3 bases left in between. The CDR3 DNA reads as TGTGCCAGCAGTCTACAAGAGACCCAGTACTTC. Its translation is CASSLQETQYF.

V usage is TRBV6-1 and J usage is TRBJ2-1; 8 bases align to TRBD2. V lost 3 bases to trimming and J lost 1 base; unmatched junction nucleotides: 17. The CDR3 extends over 20 amino acids. Germline V lookup: CDR1 MNHNS, CDR2 SASEGT. Here the CDR3 reads CASSEMSSSRGGQSYNEQFF. CDR3 bases: TGTGCCAGCAGTGAGATGAGTTCGTCTCGCGGGGGGCAATCCTACAATGAGCAGTTCTTC.

The V call is TRBV7-8, the J call TRBJ2-5, with 7 bases aligning to TRBD2. The CDR3 loop spans 16 amino acids. The V segment lost 1 base and the J segment 2 bases; nucleotides outside the gene matches: 7. Germline V gives CDR1 SGHVS, CDR2 FQNEAQ. The CDR3 DNA reads as TGTGCCAGCAGCTTAGATATCGCGGGGGATCAAGAGACCCAGTACTTC. Translation: CASSLDIAGDQETQYF.